These 14 T cell receptor beta chains were all obtained from the same sample, sequenced in a study of CD8 T cells in Susac syndrome. Reverse transcription used roughly 0.45 to 1 ug RNA and random hexamers. MiXCR, applied by TCRdb to the immunoSEQ multiplex PCR reads, yields one record per CDR3 protein. The repertoire holds about 200,000 distinct CDR3 sequences, with 90% to 95% as singletons. Sequences were obtained from CD8+ T cells from PBMCs. These TCRs come from a human donor with multiple sclerosis.

V and J are TRBV4-1 and TRBJ2-5; TRBD2 matches 13 bases. Germline V gives CDR1 MGHRA, CDR2 YSYEKL. V lost 0 bases and J lost 3; bases outside the gene matches: 7. The length of the CDR3 is 18 residues. The DNA of the CDR3 is TGCGCCAGCAGCCAAGATTTTCCCGGACTAGCGGGGGAAGAGACCCAGTACTTC. Protein sequence: CASSQDFPGLAGEETQYF.

CDR3 nucleotide sequence: TGTGCCAGCAGCCCTCCCCCACTAGTCCTTAACACCGGGGAGCTGTTTTTT. Encoded protein: CASSPPPLVLNTGELFF. V usage is TRBV12-3 or TRBV12-4 and J usage is TRBJ2-2; D may be TRBD2 (5 bases). Between the trimmed V and J ends, which lost 6 bases and 2 bases, there was a span of 19 bases. The length of the CDR3 is 17 residues.

The chain is built from TRBV9 and TRBJ1-5, with D hard to call. The germline V gene encodes CDR1 SGDLS and CDR2 YYNGEE. V was trimmed by 0 bases and J by 3 bases, leaving 7 bases between them. The CDR3 has 14 residues. The CDR3 region has the DNA TGTGCCAGCAGCGTAGCAGGTAACAATCAGCCCCAGCATTTT. It codes for CASSVAGNNQPQHF.

In DNA, the CDR3 is TGTGCCAGCTCACCAAAGGGGAACTCCTACGAGCAGTACTTC. Translation: CASSPKGNSYEQYF. The rearrangement links TRBV18 to TRBJ2-7, with D possibly matching TRBD1 (5 bases). The CDR3 runs 14 residues. Trimming removed 2 bases from V and 0 bases from J, with 8 bases in between. The germline gives CDR1 KGHSH, CDR2 LQKENI.

The chain uses TRBV20-1 and TRBJ2-5; a possible D gene is TRBD2 (6 bases). Germline V lookup: CDR1 DFQATT, CDR2 SNEGSKA (reference sequence). The V and J ends lost 4 bases and 3 bases respectively, with 12 bases between them. The CDR3 loop spans 13 amino acids. CDR3 coding DNA: TGCAGTGCTACCCGTGGGGGGAAAGAGACCCAGTACTTC. Translated: CSATRGGKETQYF.

Here the CDR3 DNA reads TGTGCCAGCTCCTTTCCCCAGCAGTACTTC. Its translation: CASSFPQQYF. The chain joins TRBV2 to TRBJ2-7; no definite D call. The length of the CDR3 is 10 residues. Germline V gene sequence: CDR1 SNHLY, CDR2 FYNNEI. The V end was cut by 8 bases, the J end by 8 bases, with 10 bases between. The variable domain in full, completed from reference TRBV2 and TRBJ2-7, reads EPEVTQTPSHQVTQMGQEVILRCVPISNHLYFYWYRQILGQKVEFLVSFYNNEISEKSEIFDDQFSVERPDGSNFTLKIRSTKLEDSAMYFCASSFPQQYFGPGTRLTVT.

The chain carries TRBV28 and TRBJ1-2; no clear D gene. Germline V gene data show CDR1 as MDHEN and CDR2 as SYDVKM. The CDR3 runs to 14 residues. The V end was cut by 5 bases, the J end by 1 base, with 11 bases between. The DNA for the CDR3 is TGTGCCAGCAGTCAACCCGGGAATAACTATGGCTACACCTTC. Translating it yields CASSQPGNNYGYTF.

This clonotype was recorded once. This chain joins TRBV5-6 and TRBJ2-1; D unresolved. Germline V gene lookup returns CDR1 SGHDT and CDR2 YYEEEE. CDR3 size: 12 residues. V was shortened by 4 bases and J by 10 bases, with 12 bases between the two germline ends. The CDR3 sequence: CASSPLSGEQFF. The CDR3, as DNA: TGTGCCAGCAGCCCGCTAAGTGGGGAGCAGTTCTTC.

The chain links TRBV6-9 to TRBJ2-2; 9 bases map to TRBD1. With V trimmed by 2 bases and J by 3 bases, 4 bases remained unmatched. There are 16 residues in the CDR3. CDR1 MNHGY and CDR2 SVAAGI come from the germline V gene. CDR3: CASSYVQGADTGELFF. Here the CDR3 DNA reads TGTGCCAGCAGTTATGTACAGGGGGCGGACACCGGGGAGCTGTTTTTT.

This chain links TRBV7-9 with TRBJ2-7; weak D call: TRBD1 (6 bases). The CDR3 totals 14 residues. Germline V gives CDR1 SEHNR, CDR2 FQNEAQ (reference sequence). V was trimmed by 7 bases and J by 4 bases, leaving 17 bases between them. The CDR3: CASTQGLVSYEQYF. For the CDR3, the DNA is TGTGCCAGCACCCAGGGGTTAGTCTCTTACGAGCAGTACTTC. Full variable domain (outside the CDR3, taken from reference TRBV7-9 and TRBJ2-7): DTGVSQNPRHKITKRGQNVTFRCDPISEHNRLYWYRQTLGQGPEFLTYFQNEAQLEKSRLLSDRFSAERPKGSFSTLEIQRTEQGDSAMYLCASTQGLVSYEQYFGPGTRLTVT.

The chain is built from TRBV4-2 and TRBJ2-2, with a tentative D call TRBD2 (6 bases). Trimming removed 0 bases at V and 2 bases at J, with 10 bases between. CDR1 is LGHNA and CDR2 is YNFKEQ in the germline V gene. The CDR3 runs 16 residues. CDR3 sequence (DNA): TGTGCCAGCAGCCAAGAGGGGGACTCTAACACCGGGGAGCTGTTTTTT. It codes for CASSQEGDSNTGELFF.

Concerning this clonotype: A junction end diverges from the germline sequence, so it may reflect a read error. CDR3 sequence reads: CASSLGSLRLAYVQYF. In DNA form, the CDR3 reads TGTGCCAGCAGCTTAGGGTCACTCCGCCTGGCCTACGTGCAGTACTTC. The chain has TRBV7-2 and TRBJ2-7; D remains unclear. The V gene's germline CDR1 is SGHTA and CDR2 FQGNSA. The CDR3 has 16 residues.

The CDR3 DNA reads TGTGCCACCCCAGGCCCCCATTCCTACGAGCAGTACTTC. Its translation is CATPGPHSYEQYF. V gene TRBV27 combines with J gene TRBJ2-7, with no clear D. Germline-derived CDR1 and CDR2 are MNHEY and SMNVEV (reference sequence). The germline V and J ends were trimmed by 10 bases and 1 base, with 14 bases remaining between them. CDR3 length: 13 amino acids.

This clonotype was recorded only once. The rearrangement uses TRBV9 and TRBJ1-1; TRBD1 matches at 8 bases. CDR1 is SGDLS and CDR2 is YYNGEE in the germline V gene. Trimming at V came to 7 bases and at J to 7 bases, leaving 6 bases not matched to a gene. The CDR3 runs 12 residues. The CDR3 DNA reads as TGTGCCAGCGACGGACAGGGTGGTGAAGCTTTCTTT. Translation gives CASDGQGGEAFF.